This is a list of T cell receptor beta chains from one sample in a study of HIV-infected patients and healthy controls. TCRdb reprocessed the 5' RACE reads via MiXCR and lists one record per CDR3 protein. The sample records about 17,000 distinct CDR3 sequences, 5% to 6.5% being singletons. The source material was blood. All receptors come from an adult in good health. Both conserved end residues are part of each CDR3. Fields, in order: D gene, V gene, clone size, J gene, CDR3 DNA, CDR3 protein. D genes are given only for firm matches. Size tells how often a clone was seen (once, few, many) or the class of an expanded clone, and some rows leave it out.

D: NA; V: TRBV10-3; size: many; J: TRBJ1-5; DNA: TGTGCCATCAGTGGAGACAGTTATCAGCCCCAGCATTTT; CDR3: CAISGDSYQPQHF
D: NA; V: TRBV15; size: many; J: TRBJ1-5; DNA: TGTGCCACCAGCAGAGATCCTTCGGGCAGTGCGGGTCAGCCCCAGCATTTT; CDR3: CATSRDPSGSAGQPQHF
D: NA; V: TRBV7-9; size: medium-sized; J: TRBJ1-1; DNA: TGTGCCAGCAGCCCATCGCAAGTCACTGAAGCTTTCTTT; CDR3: CASSPSQVTEAFF
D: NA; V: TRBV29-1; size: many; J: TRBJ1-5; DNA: TGCAGCGTGAGGACCACCACGGGTCAGCCCCAGCATTTT; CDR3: CSVRTTTGQPQHF
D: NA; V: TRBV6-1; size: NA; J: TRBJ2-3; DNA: TGTGCCAGCAGTGAAGACGCCACAGATACGCAGTATTTT; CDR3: CASSEDATDTQYF
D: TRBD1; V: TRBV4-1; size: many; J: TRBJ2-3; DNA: TGCGCCAGCAGCCAGGACAGGGGGAGCACAGATACGCAGTATTTT; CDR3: CASSQDRGSTDTQYF
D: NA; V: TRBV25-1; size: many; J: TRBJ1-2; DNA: TGTGCCAGCAGTGAAAACTATGGCTACACCTTC; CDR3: CASSENYGYTF
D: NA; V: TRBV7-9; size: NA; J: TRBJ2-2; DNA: TGTGCCAGAAGACCCCTGGGAAAGGCGAACACCGGGGAGCTGTTTTTT; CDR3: CARRPLGKANTGELFF
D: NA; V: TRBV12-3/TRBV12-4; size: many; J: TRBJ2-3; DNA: TGTGCCACCACCCACTCGAGCACAGATACGCAGTATTTT; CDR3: CATTHSSTDTQYF
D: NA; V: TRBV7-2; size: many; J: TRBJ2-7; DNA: TGTGCCAGCAGCCCGGGTTCGGGACACGGCTACGAGCAGTACTTC; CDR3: CASSPGSGHGYEQYF
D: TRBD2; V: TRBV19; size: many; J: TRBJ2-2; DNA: TGTGCCAGTATTGGCGGGGGGGCCGCCGGGGAGCTGTTTTTT; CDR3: CASIGGGAAGELFF
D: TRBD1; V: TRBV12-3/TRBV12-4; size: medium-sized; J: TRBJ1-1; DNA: TGTGCCAGCTTCGACAGGGTAACAAGGACTGAAGCTTTCTTT; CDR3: CASFDRVTRTEAFF
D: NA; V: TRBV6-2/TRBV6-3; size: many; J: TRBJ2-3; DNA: TGTGCCAGCAGTTATGCTCGAGAATCGCAGTATTTT; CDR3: CASSYARESQYF
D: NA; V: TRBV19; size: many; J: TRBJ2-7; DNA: TGTGCCAGTACTACGGAGAGAGGGCCCGCCTACGAGCAGTACTTC; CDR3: CASTTERGPAYEQYF
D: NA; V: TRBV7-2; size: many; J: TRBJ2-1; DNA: TGTGCCAGCAGCTTAGTTGCCATGGATTACAATGAGCAGTTCTTC; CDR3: CASSLVAMDYNEQFF
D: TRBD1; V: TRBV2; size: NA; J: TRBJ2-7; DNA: TGTGCCAGCAGTGGTATTAGGACAGGGGAAACCTACGAGCAGTACTTC; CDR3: CASSGIRTGETYEQYF
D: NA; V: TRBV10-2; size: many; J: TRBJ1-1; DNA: TGCGCCAGCACCTCATTGACAGAGACGATCGCTAGGGCTTTCTTT; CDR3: CASTSLTETIARAFF
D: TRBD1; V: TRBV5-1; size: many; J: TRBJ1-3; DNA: TGCGCCAGCAGCCGGGGGACAGACGGAAACACCATATATTTT; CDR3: CASSRGTDGNTIYF
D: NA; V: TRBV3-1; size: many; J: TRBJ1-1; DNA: TGTGCCAGCAGCCAAGCAGGGAGCACTGAAGCTTTCTTT; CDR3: CASSQAGSTEAFF
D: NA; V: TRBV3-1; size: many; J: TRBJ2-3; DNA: TGTGCCAGCAGCCAAGATCCGGGACAAGATACGCAGTATTTT; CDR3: CASSQDPGQDTQYF
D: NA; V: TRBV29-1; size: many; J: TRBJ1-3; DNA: TGCAGCGTTGAACAGGGCTTCTCTGGAAACACCATATATTTT; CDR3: CSVEQGFSGNTIYF
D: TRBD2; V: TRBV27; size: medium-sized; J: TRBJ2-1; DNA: TGTGCCAGCAGTTACCAGGGCGGGGGGACTTCCTCCTACAATGAGCAGTTCTTC; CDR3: CASSYQGGGTSSYNEQFF
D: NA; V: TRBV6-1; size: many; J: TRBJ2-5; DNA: TGTGCCAGCAGTGAAGTAGCAGTCCGAGAGACCCAGTACTTC; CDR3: CASSEVAVRETQYF
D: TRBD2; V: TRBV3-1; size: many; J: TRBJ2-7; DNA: TGTGCCAGCAGCCGACTAGCGGGGGGGCTCGACGAGCAGTACTTC; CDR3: CASSRLAGGLDEQYF
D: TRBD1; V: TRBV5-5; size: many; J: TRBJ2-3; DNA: TGTGCCAGCAGCTTGGTGGAGACAGGGGTAGATACGCAGTATTTT; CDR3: CASSLVETGVDTQYF
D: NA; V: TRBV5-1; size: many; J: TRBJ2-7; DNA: TGCGCCAGCAGCCGTGACGGTCGGGGTACCTCCTACGAGCAGTACTTC; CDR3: CASSRDGRGTSYEQYF
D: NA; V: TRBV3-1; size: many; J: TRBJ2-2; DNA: TGTGCCAGCAACCGAAATGTGCTGGGGGGTTACACCGGGGAGCTGTTTTTT; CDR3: CASNRNVLGGYTGELFF
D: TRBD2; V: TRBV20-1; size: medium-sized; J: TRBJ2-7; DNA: TGCAGTGCTAGTAAGGGACTAGCGCTTGCGAAGTACTTC; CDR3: CSASKGLALAKYF
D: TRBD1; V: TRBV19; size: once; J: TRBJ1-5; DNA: TGTGCCAGTAGGGGACAGGGGGACGGCATTCAGCCCCAGCATTTT; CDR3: CASRGQGDGIQPQHF